These 29 T cell receptor beta chains were sequenced from one sample in a study of shared clonotypes between healthy human individuals. Measured with immunoSEQ multiplex PCR; TCRdb has only the in-frame clones, and not every one. The sample gives about 2.4 million clones, over 85% of which show up once; around 0.4% is in the top ten. Sequenced: naive CD4+ T cells from PBMCs. Specified subset: CD45RA+ positively selected. The receptor source for this set is a man aged 18 to 30 in good health. Some clones in this sample may be carry-over from other donors' samples.

V usage is TRBV18 and J usage is TRBJ2-2; no clear D gene. The V and J ends lost 6 bases and 5 bases respectively, with 13 bases between them. The CDR3 extends over 14 amino acids. Germline V gives CDR1 KGHSH, CDR2 LQKENI. CDR3 sequence reads: CASSPRLDTGELFF. In DNA, the CDR3 is TGTGCCAGCTCGCCGAGACTCGATACCGGGGAGCTGTTTTTT.

The chain links TRBV9 to TRBJ2-5; 9 bases agree with TRBD2. CDR3 length: 15 amino acids. The junction had 1 base not matched to a gene; V was cut back by 0 bases and J by 1 base. CDR1 and CDR2 (germline): SGDLS, YYNGEE. CDR3: CASSVVSGSQETQYF. In DNA form, the CDR3 reads TGTGCCAGCAGCGTAGTTAGCGGGAGCCAAGAGACCCAGTACTTC. Using reference TRBV9 and TRBJ2-5 for the parts outside the CDR3, the full variable domain is DSGVTQTPKHLITATGQRVTLRCSPRSGDLSVYWYQQSLDQGLQFLIQYYNGEERAKGNILERFSAQQFPDLHSELNLSSLELGDSALYFCASSVVSGSQETQYFGPGTRLLVL.

This chain joins TRBV10-3 and TRBJ2-1, with TRBD2 identical over 12 bases. The CDR3 runs 16 residues. V lost 6 bases to trimming and J lost 2 bases; unmatched junction nucleotides: 5. Per the germline V gene, CDR1 is ENHRY and CDR2 is SYGVKD. The CDR3 loop reads CAIRRTSGVTYNEQFF. CDR3 DNA sequence: TGTGCCATCAGACGGACTAGCGGGGTAACCTACAATGAGCAGTTCTTC.

This clone came up once. The chain couples TRBV9 to TRBJ1-1, with TRBD1 identical over 11 bases. J was trimmed by 6 bases and V by 1 base; bases with no gene match: 8. Germline values: CDR1 SGDLS, CDR2 YYNGEE. This CDR3 has 16 amino acids. The CDR3 DNA reads TGTGCCAGCAGCGTAATCTTCAGGGGACAGGGGGCTGAAGCTTTCTTT. This sequence encodes CASSVIFRGQGAEAFF.

The chain carries TRBV27 and TRBJ2-7; 9 bases fit TRBD1. This CDR3 is 15 amino acids long. CDR1 is MNHEY, CDR2 SMNVEV, per germline (reference sequence). The V gene end was trimmed by 6 bases and the J gene end by 5 bases; junction bases not matched to a gene: 11. As DNA, the CDR3 is TGTGCCAGCAGGTCCCCCGGGACAGGGTACCACGAGCAGTACTTC. It is translated as CASRSPGTGYHEQYF.

Here the CDR3 DNA reads TGTGCCAGCAGCGTAGGTGGCGGGAGGGGGTACAATGAGCAGTTCTTC. Amino acids: CASSVGGGRGYNEQFF. The genes are TRBV9 and TRBJ2-1, with 9 bases lining up with TRBD2. V dropped 0 bases and J dropped 4; count of bases not matched to a gene: 5. CDR1 and CDR2 from the germline V gene are SGDLS and YYNGEE. The CDR3 covers 16 residues.

V and J are TRBV7-2 and TRBJ2-3; TRBD1 matches at 9 bases. After removal of 5 bases from V and 2 bases from J, the junction contained 2 bases not matched to a gene. Germline CDR1 reads SGHTA; CDR2 reads FQGNSA. The CDR3 runs 14 residues. Written as DNA, the CDR3 is TGTGCCAGCAGCGACAGGGGGATCACAGATACGCAGTATTTT. Translating it yields CASSDRGITDTQYF.

CDR3 nucleotides: TGCGCCAGCAGTCGGGACGGGCCCTACGAGCAGTACTTC. This gives the protein CASSRDGPYEQYF. The V gene is TRBV5-1, the J gene TRBJ2-7; D may match TRBD1 or TRBD2 (5 bases each). Germline loops: CDR1 SGHRS, CDR2 YFSETQ. The CDR3 consists of 13 residues. Trimming left V 5 bases short and J 2 bases short, with 11 bases between.

The rearrangement uses TRBV2 and TRBJ1-2; D is ambiguous. From germline, CDR1 is SNHLY and CDR2 FYNNEI. Trimming pared 3 bases from V and 6 bases from J, leaving 11 bases between. This CDR3 is 13 amino acids long. As DNA, the CDR3 is TGTGCCAGCAGTGACACCAGAAGAAATGGCTACACCTTC. Translating it yields CASSDTRRNGYTF.

The chain carries TRBV30 and TRBJ2-7, with 8 positions matching TRBD1. Germline V gene data show CDR1 as GTSNPN and CDR2 as SVGIG (reference sequence). The CDR3 length is 16 residues. V was pared by 2 bases and J by 0 bases, with 9 bases of the junction left unmatched. The CDR3 DNA follows: TGTGCCTGGAGTACAACTCCGGGACAGGTCTCCTACGAGCAGTACTTC. This codes for CAWSTTPGQVSYEQYF.

V and J are TRBV4-1 and TRBJ2-3, with 10 positions matching TRBD2. J was trimmed by 5 bases and V by 1 base; bases with no gene match: 6. Germline V gene lookup returns CDR1 MGHRA and CDR2 YSYEKL. This CDR3 region has 16 residues. As DNA, the CDR3 is TGCGCCAGCAGCCAAGCCGCTAGCGGGAGTAAAGATACGCAGTATTTT. This encodes CASSQAASGSKDTQYF.

This clone was counted once. This rearrangement joins TRBV19 to TRBJ2-2, with D hard to call. In germline, CDR1 is LNHDA, CDR2 SQIVND (reference sequence). The V gene lost 9 bases and the J gene lost 7 bases, with 21 bases spanning the gap. CDR3 length: 15 residues. DNA for the CDR3: TGTGCCAGCTCAACTGAGACACTAAATGGCGGGGAGCTGTTTTTT. It is translated as CASSTETLNGGELFF.

As for this clone: The same CDR3 is also encoded by other DNA sequences in this sample. The V gene is TRBV5-1, the J gene TRBJ1-2; D is possibly TRBD1 (5 bases). Germline V lookup: CDR1 SGHRS, CDR2 YFSETQ. The V end was cut by 1 base, the J end by 8 bases, with 12 bases between. This CDR3 spans 13 amino acids. For the CDR3, the DNA is TGCGCCAGCAGCTTGTCGGGGGGAGGCGGCTACACCTTC. This gives the protein CASSLSGGGGYTF.

The chain carries TRBV5-4 and TRBJ2-7, with 10 bases matching TRBD1. Germline values: CDR1 SGHNT, CDR2 YYREEE (reference sequence). The junction had 9 bases not matched to a gene; V was cut back by 4 bases and J by 2 bases. This CDR3 is built from 16 residues. The chain's CDR3 is CASSRAPGQGTYEQYF. CDR3 nucleotide sequence: TGTGCCAGCAGCCGCGCTCCGGGACAGGGGACCTACGAGCAGTACTTC.

This chain links TRBV5-1 with TRBJ2-1, with a weak D call TRBD1 (5 bases). CDR1 and CDR2 from the germline V gene are SGHRS and YFSETQ. The CDR3 contains 15 residues. The V gene lost 4 bases and the J gene lost 6 bases, with 17 bases spanning the gap. Written as DNA, the CDR3 is TGCGCCAGCAGCGTCCAGGGCATTTCCCCCAATGAGCAGTTCTTC. The encoded protein is CASSVQGISPNEQFF.

The chain recombines TRBV7-9 with TRBJ2-2; D unresolved. Germline CDR1 SEHNR, CDR2 FQNEAQ (reference sequence). This CDR3 has 11 residues. With 5 bases removed from V and 6 bases from J, the gap between germline ends came to 4 bases. The CDR3 coding sequence is TGTGCCAGCAGCCAAGCCGGGGAGCTGTTTTTT. Translation: CASSQAGELFF.

The J gene is TRBJ2-1, the V gene TRBV10-3; D possibly corresponds to TRBD1 (6 bases). The germline V gene encodes CDR1 ENHRY and CDR2 SYGVKD. The CDR3 consists of 15 residues. Trimming removed 6 bases from V and 8 bases from J, with 20 bases in between. The CDR3: CAISPQGPGDHEQFF. The CDR3 region has the DNA TGTGCCATCAGCCCACAGGGCCCAGGTGACCATGAGCAGTTCTTC.

This chain uses TRBV28 with TRBJ1-2; TRBD1 might be the D (6 bases). Germline CDR1 reads MDHEN; CDR2 reads SYDVKM. The CDR3 length is 15 residues. V lost 6 bases to trimming and J lost 1 base, with 15 bases between them. This CDR3 reads CASSPFGQFNYGYTF. The CDR3 nucleotides are TGTGCCAGCAGCCCGTTTGGACAGTTTAACTATGGCTACACCTTC.

The V gene is TRBV2, the J gene TRBJ1-5, with D perhaps matching TRBD1 (5 bases). V was cut by 5 bases and J by 3 bases, with 14 bases left in between. This CDR3 is built from 15 residues. Germline V gene sequence: CDR1 SNHLY, CDR2 FYNNEI. The CDR3 DNA sequence: TGTGCCAGCAGTAAAGAGGGGACCCCCAATCAGCCCCAGCATTTT. Its translation: CASSKEGTPNQPQHF.

This chain links TRBV7-9 with TRBJ2-4; TRBD1 might be the D (6 bases). The germline V gene has CDR1 SEHNR and CDR2 FQNEAQ (reference sequence). Trimming pared 1 base from V and 3 bases from J, leaving 10 bases between. The CDR3 sequence is 15 residues long. CDR3 region: CASSLDGTYKNIQYF. In DNA, the CDR3 is TGTGCCAGCAGCTTAGACGGGACATACAAAAACATTCAGTACTTC.

The chain recombines TRBV9 with TRBJ2-1, with 7 positions matching TRBD2. J was trimmed by 2 bases and V by 4 bases; bases with no gene match: 3. The CDR3 is 14 amino acids. CDR1 and CDR2 (germline): SGDLS, YYNGEE. This CDR3 is CASSRAGPYNEQFF. CDR3 nucleotide sequence: TGTGCCAGCAGCAGAGCGGGGCCCTACAATGAGCAGTTCTTC.

V and J are TRBV30 and TRBJ1-4; weak D call: TRBD1 (5 bases). This CDR3 has 12 residues. Per the germline V gene, CDR1 is GTSNPN and CDR2 is SVGIG (reference sequence). The CDR3 DNA reads as TGTGTTGGAGGGGACCGTAATGAAAAACTGTTTTTT. Amino acid sequence: CVGGDRNEKLFF.

The rearrangement joins TRBV7-2 to TRBJ2-5; 7 nucleotides align to TRBD1. Near its end, the DNA agrees better with TRBJ2-7, so the J call may be wrong. Per the germline V gene, CDR1 is SGHTA and CDR2 is FQGNSA. This CDR3 is built from 14 residues. The CDR3: CASSLGTGVYEQYF. CDR3 DNA: TGTGCCAGCAGCTTAGGGACAGGCGTCTACGAGCAGTACTTC.

This sequence joins TRBV5-1 and TRBJ2-7; perhaps TRBD1 as D (5 bases). CDR1 is SGHRS and CDR2 is YFSETQ in the germline V gene. Between the trimmed V and J ends, which lost 6 bases and 6 bases, there was a span of 16 bases. CDR3 length: 13 residues. The CDR3, as DNA: TGCGCCAGCACTAAACCAGGGAAGTCCGAGCAGTACTTC. The encoded protein is CASTKPGKSEQYF.

The chain joins TRBV27 to TRBJ2-3; D uncertain. V dropped 0 bases and J dropped 3 bases, with 16 bases sitting between them. Germline lookup yields CDR1 MNHEY and CDR2 SMNVEV (reference sequence). The CDR3 runs 17 residues. The DNA of the CDR3 is TGTGCCAGCAGTTTATCTCGTGGTGGCGGATCAACAGATACGCAGTATTTT. As protein: CASSLSRGGGSTDTQYF.

The chain has TRBV5-6 and TRBJ2-2; 10 bases align to TRBD2. CDR1 is SGHDT, CDR2 YYEEEE, per germline. V shed 0 bases, J shed 6 bases, and the junction held 5 bases outside the gene matches. This CDR3 has 16 amino acids. Written as DNA, the CDR3 is TGTGCCAGCAGCTTGGTTCTAAGCGGGAGGGCCGGGGAGCTGTTTTTT. Translation gives CASSLVLSGRAGELFF. The full variable domain, in which reference TRBV5-6 and TRBJ2-2 provide the parts outside the CDR3, is DAGVTQSPTHLIKTRGQQVTLRCSPKSGHDTVSWYQQALGQGPQFIFQYYEEEERQRGNFPDRFSGHQFPNYSSELNVNALLLGDSALYLCASSLVLSGRAGELFFGEGSRLTVL.

The chain joins TRBV4-1 to TRBJ1-1; D is unresolved. The V gene's germline CDR1 is MGHRA and CDR2 YSYEKL. Trimming removed 2 bases from V and 4 bases from J, with 8 bases in between. There are 13 residues in the CDR3. The CDR3 region is CASSQSTPTEAFF. The CDR3 nucleotides are TGCGCCAGCAGCCAATCAACGCCCACTGAAGCTTTCTTT.

The chain has TRBV6-4 and TRBJ2-7; a weak D match, TRBD2 (6 bases). V lost 3 bases to trimming and J lost 5 bases, with 11 bases between them. The CDR3 covers 13 residues. Looked up from germline, CDR1 is MRHNA and CDR2 is SNTAGT. This CDR3 is CASSERSGDEQYF. CDR3 coding DNA: TGTGCCAGCAGTGAGAGGTCGGGGGACGAGCAGTACTTC.

The chain has TRBV6-1 and TRBJ2-1; 9 bases align to TRBD1. The CDR3 totals 15 residues. The germline V gene has CDR1 MNHNS and CDR2 SASEGT. Trimming at V came to 7 bases and at J to 6 bases, leaving 10 bases not matched to a gene. CDR3 bases: TGTGCCAGCATCACAGGGGGCTTCGATGTCAATGAGCAGTTCTTC. This codes for CASITGGFDVNEQFF.